Sequencing of this T cell receptor beta chain was carried out in a study of T cell responses to AZD1222 COVID-19 vaccine. CDR1 is MDHEN, CDR2 SYDVKM, per germline. The ends lost 3 bases at V and 0 bases at J; junction bases unmatched: 5. This CDR3 contains 16 residues. Using immunoSEQ multiplex PCR, the repertoire was profiled, and TCRdb retains in-frame clones only, with some absent. The sample holds around 170,000 clones, more than 85% seen once. The rearrangement links TRBV28 to TRBJ1-3; 7 bases line up with TRBD1. Source: peripheral blood, taken on day 0 of AZD1222 vaccination. The clonotype originates from an adult in good health. The CDR3 DNA reads as TGTGCCAGCAGTTTGGCCGACAGGGCCTCTGGAAACACCATATATTTT. Translation: CASSLADRASGNTIYF.